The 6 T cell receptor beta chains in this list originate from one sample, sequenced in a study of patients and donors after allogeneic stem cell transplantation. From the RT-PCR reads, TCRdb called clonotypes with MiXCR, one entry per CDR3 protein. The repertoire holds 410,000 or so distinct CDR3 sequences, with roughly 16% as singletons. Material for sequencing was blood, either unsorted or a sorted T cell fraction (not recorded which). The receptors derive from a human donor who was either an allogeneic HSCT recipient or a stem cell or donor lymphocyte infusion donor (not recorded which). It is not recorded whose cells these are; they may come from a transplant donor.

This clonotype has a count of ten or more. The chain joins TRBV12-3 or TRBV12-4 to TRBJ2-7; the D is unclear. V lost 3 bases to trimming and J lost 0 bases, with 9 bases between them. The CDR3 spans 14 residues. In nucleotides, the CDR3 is TGTGCCAGCAGTTTTGGCGCTAGCTCCTACGAGCAGTACTTC. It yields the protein CASSFGASSYEQYF.

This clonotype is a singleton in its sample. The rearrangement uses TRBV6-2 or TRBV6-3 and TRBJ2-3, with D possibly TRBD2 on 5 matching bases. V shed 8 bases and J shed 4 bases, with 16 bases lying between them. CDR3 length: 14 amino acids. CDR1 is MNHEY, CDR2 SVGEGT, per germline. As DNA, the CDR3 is TGTGCCAGCCGAGAGGGAGTTGTCCCAGATACGCAGTATTTT. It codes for CASREGVVPDTQYF.

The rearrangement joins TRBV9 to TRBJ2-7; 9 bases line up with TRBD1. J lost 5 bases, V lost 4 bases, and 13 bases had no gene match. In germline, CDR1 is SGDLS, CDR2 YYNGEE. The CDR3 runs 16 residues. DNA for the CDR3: TGTGCCAGCAGCTCTCGTGCCGGACAGGGGACCAACGAGCAGTACTTC. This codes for CASSSRAGQGTNEQYF.

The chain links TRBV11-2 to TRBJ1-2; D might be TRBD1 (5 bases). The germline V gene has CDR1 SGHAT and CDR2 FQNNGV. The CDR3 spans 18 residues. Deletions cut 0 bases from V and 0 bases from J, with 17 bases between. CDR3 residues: CASSLDMGPTATNYGYTF. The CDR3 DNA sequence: TGTGCCAGCAGCTTAGACATGGGGCCAACAGCGACTAACTATGGCTACACCTTC.

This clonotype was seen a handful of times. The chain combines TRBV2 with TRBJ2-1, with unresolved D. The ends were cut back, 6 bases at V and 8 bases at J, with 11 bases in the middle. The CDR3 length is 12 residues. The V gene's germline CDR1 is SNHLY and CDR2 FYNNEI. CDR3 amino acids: CASRGRVYEQFF. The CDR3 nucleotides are TGTGCCAGCAGGGGTAGGGTCTATGAGCAGTTCTTC.

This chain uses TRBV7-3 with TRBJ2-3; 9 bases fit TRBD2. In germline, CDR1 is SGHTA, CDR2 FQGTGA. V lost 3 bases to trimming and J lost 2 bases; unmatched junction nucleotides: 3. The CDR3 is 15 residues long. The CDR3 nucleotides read TGTGCCAGCAGCTTGGCTAGCGGGGTCACAGATACGCAGTATTTT. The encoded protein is CASSLASGVTDTQYF.